This T cell receptor beta chain came from a study of identical twins. TCRdb fed the 5' RACE reads into MiXCR, producing one record per CDR3 protein. The top ten hold roughly 14% of the sample, which has under 900,000 distinct CDR3 sequences, 15% to 20% seen once. The CDR3 runs 16 residues. The V and J ends lost 5 bases and 8 bases respectively, with 23 bases between them. CDR1 is SGHRS, CDR2 YFSETQ, per germline. These data also formed part of another study, on T cells expressing NK-cell markers. As that report states: HCMV seropositivity marked seven of the eight sequenced donors; one was seronegative.

This chain joins TRBV5-1 and TRBJ2-1; the D call may be TRBD1 or TRBD2 (5 bases each). The TCR originated in a woman aged 18-29 years in good health. Specimen: PBMCs. The CDR3 is CASSRMPGRQGDEQFF. The CDR3 region has the DNA TGCGCCAGCAGTCGAATGCCGGGAAGGCAGGGTGATGAGCAGTTCTTC. The full variable domain, its missing parts supplied by reference TRBV5-1 and TRBJ2-1, is KAGVTQTPRYLIKTRGQQVTLSCSPISGHRSVSWYQQTPGQGLQFLFEYFSETQRNKGNFPGRFSGRQFSNSRSEMNVSTLELGDSALYLCASSRMPGRQGDEQFFGPGTRLTVL.